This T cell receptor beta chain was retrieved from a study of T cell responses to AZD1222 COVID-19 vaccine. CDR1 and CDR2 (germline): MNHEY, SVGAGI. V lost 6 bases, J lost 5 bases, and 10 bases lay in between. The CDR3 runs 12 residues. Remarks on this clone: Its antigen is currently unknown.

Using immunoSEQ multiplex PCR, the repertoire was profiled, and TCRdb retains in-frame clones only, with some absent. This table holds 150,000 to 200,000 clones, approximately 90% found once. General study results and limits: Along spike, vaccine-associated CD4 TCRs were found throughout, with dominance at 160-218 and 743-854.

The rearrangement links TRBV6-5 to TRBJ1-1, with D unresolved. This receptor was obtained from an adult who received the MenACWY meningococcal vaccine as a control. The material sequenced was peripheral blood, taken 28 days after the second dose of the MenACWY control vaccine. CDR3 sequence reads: CASRSGRTEAFF. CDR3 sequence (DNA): TGTGCCAGCAGAAGTGGACGGACTGAAGCTTTCTTT.